This T cell receptor beta chain was sequenced during a study of shared clonotypes between healthy human individuals. Study observations and caveats: Sequencing depth was a factor that was expected to affect clonotype sharing among donors.

Germline CDR1 reads LGHNA; CDR2 reads YSLEER. V lost 0 bases and J lost 4, with 16 bases in between. There are 16 residues in the CDR3. To note about this clone: Its antigen is not known.

It was CD45RO-negative cells, positively selected for CCR7, that made up naive CD8 cells, with terminally differentiated effector memory CD45RA+ cells excluded. Sequencing was performed with immunoSEQ multiplex PCR; in TCRdb, only in-frame clones are kept and a portion is missing. Here the sample spans around 1.9 million clones, 93% being singletons. Sequenced material: naive CD8+ T cells from PBMCs. This sequence originates from a man in his late teens or twenties in good health. Some clones in this sample may be carry-over from other donors' samples. The rearrangement links TRBV4-3 to TRBJ2-7, with D possibly being TRBD2 (7 bases). The CDR3 region has the DNA TGCGCCAGCAGCCAAGATCGGGGGGCCCTTGGGTACGAGCAGTACTTC. Its protein product is CASSQDRGALGYEQYF.